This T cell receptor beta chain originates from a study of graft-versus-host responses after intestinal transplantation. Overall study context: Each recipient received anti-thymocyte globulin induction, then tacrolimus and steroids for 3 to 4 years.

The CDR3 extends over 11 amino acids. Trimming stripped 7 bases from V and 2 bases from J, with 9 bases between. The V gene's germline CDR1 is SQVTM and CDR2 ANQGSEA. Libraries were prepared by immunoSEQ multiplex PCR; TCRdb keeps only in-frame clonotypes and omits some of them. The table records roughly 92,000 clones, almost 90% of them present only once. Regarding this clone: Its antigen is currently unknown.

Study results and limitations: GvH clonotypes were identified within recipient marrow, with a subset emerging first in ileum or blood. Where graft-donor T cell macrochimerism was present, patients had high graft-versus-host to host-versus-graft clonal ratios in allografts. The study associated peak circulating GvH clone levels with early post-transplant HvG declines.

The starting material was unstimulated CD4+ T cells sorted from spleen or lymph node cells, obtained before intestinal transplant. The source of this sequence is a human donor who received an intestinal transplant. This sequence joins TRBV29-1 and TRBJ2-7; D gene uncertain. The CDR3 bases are TGCAGCGCAACAGAGACCTACGAGCAGTACTTC. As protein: CSATETYEQYF.